This T cell receptor (beta chain) emerged from a study of T cells after yellow fever vaccination. Unmatched junction bases numbered 17, after V lost 3 bases and J lost 5 bases. CDR3 size: 20 residues. A word on this clonotype: The antigen remains unidentified.

Findings of the study overall: Detected again after the booster were most primary-vaccination clones, at approximately 96% CD4 and 80% to 90% CD8. Contaminants from the bulk population, in the form of abundant clonotypes, could be found in FACS-sorted repertoires.

Each CDR3 protein gets one entry after TCRdb re-called the 5' RACE reads with MiXCR. The data show just under 600,000 distinct CDR3 sequences, with approximately 13% seen just once and about 14% held by the top ten. The chain carries TRBV12-3 or TRBV12-4 and TRBJ2-2; the match to TRBD2 covers 11 bases. Sample: PBMCs, taken on the day of the yellow fever booster vaccination. The sequence derives from a man aged 25 to 40 who received the YFV17D yellow fever vaccine. This chain's CDR3 is CASSFLGPLGLAGGTGELFF. CDR3 in DNA: TGTGCCAGCAGTTTCCTAGGCCCATTGGGGCTAGCGGGAGGTACCGGGGAGCTGTTTTTT.